This TCR beta chain appears in the sequencing data of a study of T cells in Graves' hyperthyroidism and ophthalmopathy (dated by TCRdb to the late 2010s). Context from the whole study: Peripheral blood was collected at initial diagnosis, before any treatment. For training and testing, the approximately 92 patients in the discovery cohort were randomly divided in a 7:3 ratio. In about 6 Graves' hyperthyroidism patients, the study also compared T-cell repertoires from thyroid tissue with T-cell repertoires from blood. After sampling, hyperthyroidism patients received methimazole starting at 30 mg daily, and ophthalmopathy patients received high-dose intravenous methylprednisolone. TCR Vbeta CDR3 sequencing of roughly 140 peripheral blood samples (43 ophthalmopathy, 75 or so hyperthyroidism and roughly 17 progressor patients) is reported in the paper. A discovery cohort of about a hundred patients, approximately 44 with Graves' ophthalmopathy and fewer than 65 with stable Graves' hyperthyroidism, was used to find distinguishing TCR V-J signatures. Prospective prediction of ophthalmopathy was tested in an independent validation cohort of 18 to 20 hyperthyroidism patients and 17 patients who later progressed to ophthalmopathy.

Overall study results and their limits: Most expanded thyroid clonotypes (frequency above 0.001) were also detected in blood, a finding suggesting that blood repertoires may reflect thyroid immune responses. Sample size was not statistically predetermined, and blinding of investigators to group allocation was not performed. In validation, the model predicted progression to ophthalmopathy with over 65% sensitivity and 72.22% specificity, a median of 6.5 months before onset. In cross-validation, a model built on a 13 V-J signature told ophthalmopathy apart from stable hyperthyroidism with approximately 90% sensitivity and around 84% specificity, and in testing the same model reached 80%/75%.

On this clonotype: Its antigen has not been determined. Base-call qualities are not available, and no considerably larger clone is one nucleotide away.

The TCR beta CDR3 regions were amplified from RNA transcripts. A first-round RT-PCR of the TCR CDR3 used the HTBI primer set with the Qiagen OneStep RT-PCR kit. Libraries were constructed in a second round of multiplex PCR, after which size selection and purification were performed. Paired-end sequencing of the libraries was performed with 100 bp reads on an Illumina HiSeq2000. In the paper's pipeline: SOAPnuke was used to process the raw data, throwing out any read that contained adapters or uncalled bases, had a mean Phred below 15, or lacked an exact constant-primer or identifier match. COPE v1.2.5 was used to merge high-quality paired reads, and clonotypes were defined as unique nucleotide sequences. MiTCR v1.1 was used to align clonotypes to the IMGT TRBV, TRBD and TRBJ reference segments. Only V-J combinations with frequency above 0.0001, covering 99% to 99.2% of repertoires, were analysed. A TCS score was defined as the ratio between F50 (clonal expansion) and ExV (chaos), using BLOSUM62-based TCRdist between CDR3 peptides within each V-J. Welch's t-statistics and random forest reduced some 510 V-J features to about 13, which were used in a naive Bayes classifier (R e1071). TCRdb applied fastp at Q25 and MiXCR to the public reads, then kept only in-frame beta chains. One record per CDR3 amino acid sequence lists the most common genes and DNA. The V and J calls here are based on TCRdb, not the publication. The table for this sample lists a few hundred thousand distinct CDR3 sequences; over 15% of them were counted only once. The ten largest clones represent approximately 60% of the sample.

Moderately to severely active disease, a Clinical Activity Score of at least 3, a NOSPECS grade of at least 4, and a duration under 3 months were present in ophthalmopathy patients. Patients with uncontrolled infections, other autoimmune diseases, pregnancy or lactation were excluded. Clinical symptoms, serum thyroxine and TRAb, thyroid ultrasound, and orbital computed tomography formed the basis for the diagnoses. PBMCs were isolated from approximately 10 ml of fresh peripheral blood by Ficoll-Paque density gradient centrifugation. Total RNA was extracted with Trizol reagent, and quality was checked on an Agilent 2100 Bioanalyzer. CDR1 and CDR2 (DFQATT, SNEGSKA) derive from the germline V gene (reference sequence). Between the V and J ends, shortened by 0 bases and 8 bases respectively, the junction contains 10 bases. From cysteine to phenylalanine, the CDR3 is 13 amino acids long. Only CDR3 DNA remains: 39 bases, in frame from the first base.

The chain employs TRBV20-1 and TRBJ1-4, with the identity of the D gene unclear. This TCR was recovered from a woman aged 55-75 years with Graves' ophthalmopathy. The source material was blood. The CDR3 amino acid sequence is: CSAREVGGEKLFF. The DNA sequence is as follows: TGCAGTGCTAGAGAGGTGGGAGGGGAAAAACTGTTTTTT.